What follows is one TCR beta chain and its context. Its antigen remains unidentified. Base qualities are not recorded, but no much larger clone differs from it by a single base. CD4+ T cells from unexposed donors were collected before the COVID-19 pandemic (2011-2018). Following 10 days of culture, the EasySep CD4+ T cell isolation kit was used to isolate CD4+ T cells. As cell number allowed, CD4+ T cells from unexposed donors were tested for reactivity to SARS-CoV-2 S and N and to four common cold coronavirus spike pools. Each well held approximately 2.1 million PBMCs cultured in IMDM containing around 5% human AB serum and around 10 IU/ml IL-2. Half of the culture medium was replaced with fresh IL-2-containing medium on days 3 and 7. Triplicate replicate wells were generally used for each peptide culture condition. Leukapheresis product for the unexposed donors was bought commercially. Ficoll-Paque PLUS gradient centrifugation was used to isolate PBMCs from either whole blood or leukapheresis product. PBMCs were either cryopreserved at -140°C or used fresh in the expansion assay. The QIAamp Micro DNA Kit was used to extract genomic DNA from the CD4+ T cells.

These data come from a study of CD4 T cells in relation to SARS-CoV-2 and coronaviruses (dated by TCRdb to the early 2020s). About the investigation overall: In the ViraFEST assay, PBMCs were grown with antigen for roughly ten days, and TCR beta CDR3s were then sequenced to identify antigen-specific clonal expansions. An HIV-1 Nef peptide pool or a culture without peptide was used as the negative reference condition. Shared crossreactive spike epitopes were mapped to their HLA restriction using patient-derived lymphoblastoid cell lines. Memory CD4+ T cell crossreactivity between SARS-CoV-2 and common cold coronavirus spike proteins was assessed at the TCR clonotype level in the study. Samples from three pre-COVID donors and the naive versus memory experiments were sequenced with the Adaptive Biotechnologies TCR-sequencing kit; other data were Illumina-based. A different, Illumina-based TCR-beta assay was used to sequence expansion assays from other donors in the study.

The V end gives up 4 bases and the J end 3 bases, leaving 5 bases in the junction not matched to a gene. The CDR3 runs 17 amino acids, cysteine and phenylalanine included. Kept here is only the CDR3 DNA, which spans 51 bases and is read in frame from base 1. CDR1 and CDR2, per the germline V gene, are SGHVS and FNYEAQ. Beyond this particular receptor, the publication reports: Since the crossreactivity analysis centred on spike protein, crossreactivity against other viral proteins was not assessed. Small numbers of patients and of tested TCRs limited the study. Memory CD4+ clonotypes crossrecognizing SARS-CoV-2 and at least one common cold coronavirus spike were found in 60% to 75% of donors. Pre-pandemic and post-infection samples were not both contributed by any donor, so tracing of the source of pre-existing responses was limited. Compared with monoreactive clones, crossreactive clones had significantly weaker SARS-CoV-2-driven expansion, a result consistent with antigenic imprinting.

Libraries were built with the immunoSEQ multiplex PCR assay. As for the original processing: During preprocessing, nonproductive sequences were removed, along with CDR3s that did not begin with C, did not end with F or W, or were shorter than 7 amino acids. The MANAFEST web app identified antigen-specific clonotypes based on expansion compared with the reference and other culture wells. To be counted as positive, a clone had to show significant expansion compared with the reference culture, at an FDR below 0.05, in 2 of 3 replicate wells. For a clone to be considered positive, significant expansion relative to all other tandem wells and an odds ratio above 5 were also required. Pairwise Levenshtein distance, computed with the stringdist R package after three terminal residues were trimmed from each end, was used as the measure of CDR3 homology. The table was pulled from immuneACCESS by TCRdb, which kept in-frame rearrangements only. Such tables lose some clones; where checked, under half of the loss comes from unresolved V genes, and the rest has no known cause. V and J calls and clone size come straight from that table; D and trimming were deduced from the DNA. This sample holds about 21,000 clones; just under 75% were observed only once. Roughly 12% of the sample goes to the ten largest clones.

What was sequenced was CD4+ T cells from PBMCs, cultured in vitro. The sequence came from a human donor in good health. Recombination linked TRBV7-6 to TRBJ2-1; 14 bases in between match TRBD2. Here is the DNA: TGTGCCAGCAGCTCGGGACTAGCGGGAGTGGTCTACAATGAGCAGTTCTTC. It translates as CASSSGLAGVVYNEQFF.